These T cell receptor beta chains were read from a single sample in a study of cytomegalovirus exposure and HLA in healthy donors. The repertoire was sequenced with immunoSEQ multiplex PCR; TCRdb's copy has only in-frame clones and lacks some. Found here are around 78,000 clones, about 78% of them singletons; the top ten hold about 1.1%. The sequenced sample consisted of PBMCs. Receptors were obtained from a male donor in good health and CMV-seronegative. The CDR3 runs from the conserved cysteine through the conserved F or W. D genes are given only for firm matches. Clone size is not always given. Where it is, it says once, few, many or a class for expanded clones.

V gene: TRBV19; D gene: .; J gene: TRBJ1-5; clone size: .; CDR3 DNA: TGTGCCAGTAGTAAACAGGGTGCCAATCAGCCCCAGAATTTT; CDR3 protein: CASSKQGANQPQNF
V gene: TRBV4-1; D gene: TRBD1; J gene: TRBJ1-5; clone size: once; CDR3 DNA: TGCGCCAGCAGCCAAGGGACAGGGGGGAACAATCAGCCCCAGCATTTT; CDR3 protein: CASSQGTGGNNQPQHF
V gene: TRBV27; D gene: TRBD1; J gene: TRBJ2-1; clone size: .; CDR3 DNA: TGTGCCAGCAGTAGGGACAGGGGTTTCAGAAATGAGCAGTTCTTC; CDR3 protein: CASSRDRGFRNEQFF
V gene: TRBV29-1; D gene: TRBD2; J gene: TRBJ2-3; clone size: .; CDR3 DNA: TGCAGCGTAGCCCCACTAGCGGTTAGCACAGATACGCAGTATTTT; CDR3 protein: CSVAPLAVSTDTQYF
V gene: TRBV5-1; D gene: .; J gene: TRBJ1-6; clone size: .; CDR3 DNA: TGCGCCAGCAGCTTCGGCGGAGCCTCACATTCACCCCTCCACTTT; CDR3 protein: CASSFGGASHSPLHF
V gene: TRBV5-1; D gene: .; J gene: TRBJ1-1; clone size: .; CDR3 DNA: TGCGCCAGCAGCTTGGTTGTAGGCCGGGGAGGCACTGAAGCTTTCTTT; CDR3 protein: CASSLVVGRGGTEAFF
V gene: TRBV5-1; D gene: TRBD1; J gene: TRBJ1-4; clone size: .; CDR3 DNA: TGCGCCAGCAGTTGGGACAGGGGGGATGAAAAACTGTTTTTT; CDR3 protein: CASSWDRGDEKLFF
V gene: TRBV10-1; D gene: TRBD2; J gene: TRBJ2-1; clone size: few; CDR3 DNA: TGCGCCAGCAGTTTGTCACCGGGGGGAGGAGAGCAGTTCTTC; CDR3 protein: CASSLSPGGGEQFF
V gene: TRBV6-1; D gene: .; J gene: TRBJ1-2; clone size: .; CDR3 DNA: TGTGCCAGCATCTTATCCGTAGGGGGGGACTATGGCTACACCTTC; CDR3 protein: CASILSVGGDYGYTF
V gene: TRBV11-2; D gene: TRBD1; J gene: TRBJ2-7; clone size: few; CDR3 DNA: TGTGCCAGCTCCTTGACAGGGGGCTACGAGCAGTACTTC; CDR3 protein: CASSLTGGYEQYF
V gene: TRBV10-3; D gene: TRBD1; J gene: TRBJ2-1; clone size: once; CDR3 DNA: TGTGCCATCAGTGAGTCGACAGGGCGACAGGTTTCCTACAATGAGCAGTTCTTC; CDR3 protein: CAISESTGRQVSYNEQFF
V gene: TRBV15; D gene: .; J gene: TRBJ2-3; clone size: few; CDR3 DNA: TGTGCCACCAAACATGAGGCTAGCACAGATACGCAGTATTTT; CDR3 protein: CATKHEASTDTQYF
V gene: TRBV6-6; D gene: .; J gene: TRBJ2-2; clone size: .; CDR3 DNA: TGTGCCAGCAGTCAAACAACCGGGGAGCTGTTTTTT; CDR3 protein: CASSQTTGELFF
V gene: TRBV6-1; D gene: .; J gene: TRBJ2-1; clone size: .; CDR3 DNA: TGTGCCAGCAGTGAAATCGGGGGTTATGAGCAGTTCTTC; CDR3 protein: CASSEIGGYEQFF
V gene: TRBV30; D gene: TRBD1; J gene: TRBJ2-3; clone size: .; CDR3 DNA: TGTGCCTGGAGTCGAGGGACAGGGGCTACGGGAGATACGCAGTATTTT; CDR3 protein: CAWSRGTGATGDTQYF
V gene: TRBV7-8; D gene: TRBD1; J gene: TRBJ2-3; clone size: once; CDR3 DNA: TGTGCCAGCAGCCGACAGGGTTTTCGGGTCACAGATACGCAGTATTTT; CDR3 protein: CASSRQGFRVTDTQYF
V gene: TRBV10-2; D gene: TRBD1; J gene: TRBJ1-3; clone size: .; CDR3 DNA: TGCGCCGTTCAGGACAGGAGCTCTGGAAACACCATATATTTT; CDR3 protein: CAVQDRSSGNTIYF
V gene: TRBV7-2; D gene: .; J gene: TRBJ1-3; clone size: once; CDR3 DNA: TGTGCCAGCAGCTATACAGGGAGCATGGAAGGAAACACCATATATTTT; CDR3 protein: CASSYTGSMEGNTIYF
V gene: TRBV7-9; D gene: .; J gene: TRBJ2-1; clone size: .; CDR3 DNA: TGTGCCAGCAGCCCCCAGGGGTCTGGAGAATACAATGAGCAGTTCTTC; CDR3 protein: CASSPQGSGEYNEQFF
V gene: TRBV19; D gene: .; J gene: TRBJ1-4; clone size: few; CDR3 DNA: TGTGCCAGTAGTTTCCAGAATACCGCAACTAATGAAAAACTGTTTTTT; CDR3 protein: CASSFQNTATNEKLFF
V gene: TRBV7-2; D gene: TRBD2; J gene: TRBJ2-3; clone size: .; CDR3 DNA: TGTGCCAGCAGCCAGAGAGCGGGGGGGCCCGCAGATACGCAGTATTTT; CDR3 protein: CASSQRAGGPADTQYF
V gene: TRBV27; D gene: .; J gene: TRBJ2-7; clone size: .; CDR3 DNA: TGTGCCAGCAGCCTAACCGGGACAAACTACGAGCAGTGCTTC; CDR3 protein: CASSLTGTNYEQCF
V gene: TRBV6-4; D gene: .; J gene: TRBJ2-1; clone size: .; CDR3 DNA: TGTGCCAGCAGTGAAAGAATAAGTGGCGGGGAAATGAACAATGAGCAGTTCTTC; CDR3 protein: CASSERISGGEMNNEQFF
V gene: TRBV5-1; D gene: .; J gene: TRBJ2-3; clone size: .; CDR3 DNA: TGCGCCAGCAGCCCTGGACAGTCTATCACAGATACGCAGTATTTT; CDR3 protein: CASSPGQSITDTQYF
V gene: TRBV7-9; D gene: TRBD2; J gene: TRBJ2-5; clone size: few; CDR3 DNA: TGTGCCAGCAGCACGCTAGCGGGAGTTGCGGAGACCCAGTACTTC; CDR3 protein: CASSTLAGVAETQYF
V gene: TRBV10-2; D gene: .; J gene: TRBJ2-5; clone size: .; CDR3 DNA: TGCGCCAGCAGTGGCTACTATCAAGAGACCCAGTACTTC; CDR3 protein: CASSGYYQETQYF
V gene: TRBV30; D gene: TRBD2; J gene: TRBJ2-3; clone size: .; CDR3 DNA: TGTGCTTCGGGACTAGCGGGATCAGTGACAGATACGCAGTATTTT; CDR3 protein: CASGLAGSVTDTQYF
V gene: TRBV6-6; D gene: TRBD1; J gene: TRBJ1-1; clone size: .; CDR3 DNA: TGTGCCAGCAGTAAGTTGAGGGACAGGGACACTGAAGCTTTCTTT; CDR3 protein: CASSKLRDRDTEAFF